The 16 T cell receptor beta chains in this list originate from one sample, sequenced in a study of T cell changes during pregnancy in multiple sclerosis. The assay was immunoSEQ multiplex PCR, and TCRdb's table has in-frame clones only and misses some. The repertoire includes 50,000 to 65,000 clones, roughly nine tenths of them detected once, and approximately 2.8% sits in the top ten. This sample comprised CD8+ T cells from peripheral blood mononuclear cells, obtained before pregnancy. The receptors were gathered from a female donor with multiple sclerosis, enrolled in a pregnancy study.

This clone was detected once. J is TRBJ2-1 and V is TRBV4-3; 10 positions match TRBD1. After removal of 3 bases from V and 5 bases from J, the junction contained 4 bases not matched to a gene. CDR3 size: 15 residues. Germline V gene lookup returns CDR1 LGHNA and CDR2 YSLEER. The CDR3 nucleotides read TGCGCCAGCAGCCAGAAGGGACAGGGGAACAATGAGCAGTTCTTC. It is translated as CASSQKGQGNNEQFF.

This chain uses TRBV6-1 with TRBJ2-7; 10 bases match TRBD1. V trimming: 1 base; J trimming: 3 bases; junction bases outside the gene matches: 12. The CDR3 has 18 residues. Looked up from germline, CDR1 is MNHNS and CDR2 is SASEGT. CDR3 sequence: CASSEVGDRGFFGYEQYF. The CDR3 coding sequence is TGTGCCAGCAGTGAAGTAGGGGACAGGGGCTTTTTTGGCTACGAGCAGTACTTC.

V is TRBV9 and J is TRBJ2-1, with TRBD1 as a possible D gene (6 bases). The CDR3 is made up of 17 amino acids. V dropped 5 bases and J dropped 3 bases, with 21 bases sitting between them. Germline V gene data show CDR1 as SGDLS and CDR2 as YYNGEE. CDR3 in amino acids: CASSHRMDQGHYNEQFF. In nucleotides, the CDR3 is TGTGCCAGCAGTCACCGGATGGACCAGGGACACTACAATGAGCAGTTCTTC. The whole variable domain, remainder taken from reference TRBV9 and TRBJ2-1, is DSGVTQTPKHLITATGQRVTLRCSPRSGDLSVYWYQQSLDQGLQFLIQYYNGEERAKGNILERFSAQQFPDLHSELNLSSLELGDSALYFCASSHRMDQGHYNEQFFGPGTRLTVL.

The table lists this clone with a few counts. This CDR3 is also generated by other DNA sequences in the sample. This rearrangement joins TRBV6-5 to TRBJ2-3, with 11 bases fitting TRBD2. Germline CDR1 reads MNHEY; CDR2 reads SVGAGI. The CDR3 runs 15 residues. Germline trimming cut 6 bases from V and 2 bases from J; bases unmatched to any gene: 4. DNA of the CDR3: TGTGCCAGCAGCTCGACTAGCGGGGACACAGATACGCAGTATTTT. Its protein product is CASSSTSGDTDTQYF.

This clone was recorded only once. V usage is TRBV5-6 and J usage is TRBJ1-3, with TRBD1 matching 7 bases. The length of the CDR3 is 15 residues. CDR1 is SGHDT, CDR2 YYEEEE, per germline. With V trimmed by 2 bases and J by 0 bases, 2 bases remained unmatched. CDR3 DNA: TGTGCCAGCAGCTTCGGGACAGACTCTGGAAACACCATATATTTT. Translation: CASSFGTDSGNTIYF.

There are a few counts of this clone. V and J are TRBV29-1 and TRBJ1-4; 9 bases line up with TRBD1. Germline V gene data show CDR1 as SQVTM and CDR2 as ANQGSEA. This CDR3 region has 13 residues. V was clipped by 7 bases and J by 6 bases; unmatched bases: 6. CDR3 coding DNA: TGCAGCGCCGTGACAGGGGGGGATGAAAAACTGTTTTTT. Translated: CSAVTGGDEKLFF.

This chain links TRBV5-5 with TRBJ1-2; TRBD1 aligns across 10 bases. Germline-derived CDR1 and CDR2 are SGHKS and YYEKEE (reference sequence). The V gene end was trimmed by 0 bases and the J gene end by 4 bases; junction bases not matched to a gene: 3. This CDR3 is 15 amino acids long. This CDR3 reads CASSLETGGVYGYTF. The CDR3 bases are TGTGCCAGCAGCTTGGAGACAGGGGGCGTCTATGGCTACACCTTC.

V and J are TRBV4-1 and TRBJ2-3; possible D gene TRBD2, 5 bases. V was clipped by 1 base and J by 2 bases, with 10 bases between them. This CDR3 is built from 15 residues. Germline CDR1 is MGHRA and CDR2 is YSYEKL. The CDR3 reads CASSQAGVPTDTQYF. The CDR3 DNA follows: TGCGCCAGCAGCCAAGCCGGGGTTCCCACAGATACGCAGTATTTT.

V is TRBV4-1 and J is TRBJ2-7; 7 positions match TRBD1. CDR3 length: 14 amino acids. Germline V gene data show CDR1 as MGHRA and CDR2 as YSYEKL. Unmatched junction bases numbered 5, after V lost 4 bases and J lost 2 bases. CDR3 in DNA: TGCGCCAGCAGCCCCAATACAGGGGCCTACGAGCAGTACTTC. Translated, it gives CASSPNTGAYEQYF.

The chain's CDR3 is CASSYAGQGAPNEQFF. In DNA form, the CDR3 reads TGTGCCAGCAGTTACGCGGGACAGGGGGCGCCCAATGAGCAGTTCTTC. The chain combines TRBV6-5 with TRBJ2-1; 12 bases are a match to TRBD1. CDR3 length equals 16 residues. CDR1 and CDR2 from the germline V gene are MNHEY and SVGAGI. V dropped 2 bases and J dropped 6; count of bases not matched to a gene: 5.

The CDR3 protein is CASSQGVTWEQFF. The CDR3, as DNA: TGCGCCAGCAGCCAAGGAGTAACTTGGGAGCAGTTCTTC. The gene calls are TRBV4-1 and TRBJ2-1; D is uncertain. Trimming took off 1 base at V and 10 bases at J, with 11 bases between the two ends. Germline V CDR1 and CDR2: MGHRA, YSYEKL. The CDR3 has 13 residues.

The genes are TRBV6-5 and TRBJ2-1; D possibly corresponds to TRBD1 (5 bases). V shed 0 bases and J shed 7 bases, with 16 bases lying between them. Germline V gene sequence: CDR1 MNHEY, CDR2 SVGAGI. The CDR3 totals 16 residues. CDR3 coding DNA: TGTGCCAGCAGTTACTCGGGGCAGGGCAATAGAAATGAGCAGTTCTTC. Translated, it gives CASSYSGQGNRNEQFF.

The chain joins TRBV7-8 to TRBJ2-5; tentatively, D is TRBD2 (6 bases). V lost 5 bases, J lost 5 bases, and 12 bases lay in between. The CDR3 contains 13 residues. Germline assignment: CDR1 SGHVS and CDR2 FQNEAQ. CDR3 amino acids: CASSTGGGETQYF. In nucleotides, the CDR3 is TGTGCCAGCAGCACCGGGGGTGGGGAGACCCAGTACTTC.

V usage is TRBV4-3 and J usage is TRBJ1-1; TRBD1 matches at 8 bases. This CDR3 has 15 amino acids. With V trimmed by 3 bases and J by 4 bases, 7 bases remained unmatched. CDR1 LGHNA and CDR2 YSLEER come from the germline V gene. This chain's CDR3 is CASSQTVTGGTEAFF. CDR3 sequence (DNA): TGCGCCAGCAGCCAGACGGTAACAGGGGGCACTGAAGCTTTCTTT.

This sequence joins TRBV25-1 and TRBJ1-2; D is possibly TRBD1 (5 bases). V lost 3 bases to trimming and J lost 8 bases, with 25 bases between them. CDR1 and CDR2 (germline): MGHDK, SYGVNS. This CDR3 contains 17 residues. The CDR3 protein is CASSDETLTARVEGYTF. For the CDR3, the DNA is TGTGCCAGCAGTGACGAAACCTTAACCGCCAGGGTCGAAGGCTACACCTTC.

This chain joins TRBV10-3 and TRBJ1-1; no definite D call. Trimming stripped 7 bases from V and 4 bases from J, with 13 bases between. In germline, CDR1 is ENHRY, CDR2 SYGVKD. This CDR3 has 13 residues. CDR3 sequence reads: CAITGGRATEAFF. The CDR3 DNA is TGTGCCATCACAGGAGGGAGGGCCACTGAAGCTTTCTTT.